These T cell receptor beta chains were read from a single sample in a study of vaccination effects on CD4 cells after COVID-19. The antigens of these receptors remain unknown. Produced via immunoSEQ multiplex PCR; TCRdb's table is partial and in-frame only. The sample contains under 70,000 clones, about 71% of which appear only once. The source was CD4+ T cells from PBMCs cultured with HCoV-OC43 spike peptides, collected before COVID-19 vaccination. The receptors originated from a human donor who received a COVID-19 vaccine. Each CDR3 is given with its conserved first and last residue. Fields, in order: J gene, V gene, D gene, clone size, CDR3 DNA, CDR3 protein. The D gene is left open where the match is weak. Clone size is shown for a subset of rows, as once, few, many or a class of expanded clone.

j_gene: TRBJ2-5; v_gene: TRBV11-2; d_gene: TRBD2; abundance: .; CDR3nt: TGTGCCAGCAGAAGACAACTAGCGGGGGGATATGAGACCCAGTACTTC; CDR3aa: CASRRQLAGGYETQYF
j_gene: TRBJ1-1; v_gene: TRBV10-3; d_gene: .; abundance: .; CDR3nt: TGTGCCATCAGTGCAGGGGTGAACACTGAAGCTTTCTTT; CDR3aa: CAISAGVNTEAFF
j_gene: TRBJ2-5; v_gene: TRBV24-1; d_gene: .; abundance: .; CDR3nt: TGTGCCACCAGTGATCCCGGACAGTTAGGGACCCAGTACTTC; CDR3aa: CATSDPGQLGTQYF
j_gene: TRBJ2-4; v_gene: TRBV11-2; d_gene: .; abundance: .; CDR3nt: TGTGCCAGCAGCTTAGGAAGAACAGAAAACATTCAGTACTTC; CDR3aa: CASSLGRTENIQYF
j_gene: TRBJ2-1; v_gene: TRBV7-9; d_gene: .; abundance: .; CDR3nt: TGTGCCAGCAGCTTAGAACGTTCACTGGCGAACTCCTACAATGAGCAGTTCTTC; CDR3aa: CASSLERSLANSYNEQFF
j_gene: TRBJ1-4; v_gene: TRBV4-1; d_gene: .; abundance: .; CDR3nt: TGCGCCAGCAGCCGGGCCGGGACCTCTAATGAAAAACTGTTTTTT; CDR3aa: CASSRAGTSNEKLFF
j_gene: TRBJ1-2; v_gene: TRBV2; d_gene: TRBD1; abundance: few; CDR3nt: TGTGCCAGCAGTGGTGGGACAGGTGCCTACACCTTC; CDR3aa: CASSGGTGAYTF
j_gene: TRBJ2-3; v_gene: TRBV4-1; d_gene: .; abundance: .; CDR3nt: TGCGCCAGCAGCCGGACCGTCGGCACAGATACGCAGTATTTT; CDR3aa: CASSRTVGTDTQYF
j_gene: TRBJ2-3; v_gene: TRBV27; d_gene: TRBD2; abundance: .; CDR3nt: TGTGCCAGCAAGGGATGGGGACTAGCGGGCGGGGCGGGTGATACGCAGTATTTT; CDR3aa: CASKGWGLAGGAGDTQYF
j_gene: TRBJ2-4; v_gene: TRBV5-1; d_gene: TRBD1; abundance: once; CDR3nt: TGCGCCAGCAGCTCCCGGGACAGGGTCGGGGCCAAAAACATTCAGTACTTC; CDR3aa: CASSSRDRVGAKNIQYF